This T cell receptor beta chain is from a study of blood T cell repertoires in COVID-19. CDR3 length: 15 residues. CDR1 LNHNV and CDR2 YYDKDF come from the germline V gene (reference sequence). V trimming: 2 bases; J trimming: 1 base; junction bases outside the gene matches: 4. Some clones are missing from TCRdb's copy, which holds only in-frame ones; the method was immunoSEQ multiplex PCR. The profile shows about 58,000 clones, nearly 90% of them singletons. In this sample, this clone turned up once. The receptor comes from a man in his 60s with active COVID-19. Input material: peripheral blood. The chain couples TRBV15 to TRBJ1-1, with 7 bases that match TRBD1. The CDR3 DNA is TGTGCCACCAGCAGATCGGGACAGACGAACACTGAAGCTTTCTTT. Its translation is CATSRSGQTNTEAFF.